The rows below give T cell receptor beta chains drawn from one sample of a study of a mutant IDH1 vaccine in newly diagnosed glioma. Their target antigens are unknown. Method: immunoSEQ multiplex PCR; TCRdb's copy keeps in-frame clones and lacks some. Of tens of thousands of clones listed, 75% to 85% are singletons. This material consisted of PBMCs, taken from a glioma patient whose treatment included an IDH1 peptide vaccine. Receptors originate from a man between 25 and 39 years old with glioma. CDR3s include the opening cysteine and the closing phenylalanine or tryptophan. Each record gives: clone size, V gene, J gene, CDR3 protein. Clone sizes are given selectively: once, few, many, or a class where the clone is expanded.

>once|TRBV10-3|TRBJ1-1
CAISERARALNTEAFF
>.|TRBV6-5|TRBJ2-3
CASSLRDRGYTQYF
>few|TRBV7-4|TRBJ1-5
CASSSTPTGENQPQHF
>.|TRBV5-1|TRBJ1-4
CASSEGYRGNNEKLFF
>.|TRBV10-2|TRBJ2-6
CAARQSKSAGANVLTF
>once|TRBV6-5|TRBJ1-2
CASSYPGAPETF
>.|TRBV30|TRBJ1-5
CAWSVGGNQPQHF
>.|TRBV30|TRBJ1-3
CAWSLGQGARNTIYF
>.|TRBV5-1|TRBJ2-7
CASSLLGTYYEQYF
>.|TRBV13|TRBJ1-4
CASSKWGTGREKLFF
>.|TRBV6-1|TRBJ2-2
CASRGAGELFF
>few|TRBV10-2|TRBJ2-7
CASSSSVEQYF
>.|TRBV5-1|TRBJ2-3
CASSLGTSGNTDTQYF
>.|TRBV7-9|TRBJ2-3
CASSLSSDTQYF
>.|TRBV6-5|TRBJ1-1
CASSNRVGAFF
>.|TRBV27|TRBJ2-5
CASSYSGGTQETQYF
>.|TRBV10-1|TRBJ2-2
CASSSSGTGELFF
>.|TRBV5-1|TRBJ2-3
CASSLADGTVTDTQYF
>.|TRBV10-3|TRBJ2-1
CAISRQGAWDEQFF
>.|TRBV5-5|TRBJ2-7
CASSSILTGGEQYF
>.|TRBV18|TRBJ2-2
CASSPPRGNTGELFF
>.|TRBV5-6|TRBJ2-2
CASSLGFTGELFF
>.|TRBV30|TRBJ2-1
CAWSVLGGSSYNEQFF
>.|TRBV25-1|TRBJ1-6
CASSELGSPLHF
>once|TRBV4-1|TRBJ1-5
CASSHDRGQGNQPQHF
>.|TRBV27|TRBJ1-1
CASSFRGVGLNTEAFF
>.|TRBV19|TRBJ1-2
CASRGYGYTF
>.|TRBV18|TRBJ2-7
CASSPVDRDEQYF
>.|TRBV5-4|TRBJ2-7
CASSFSSGAGSEQYF
>.|TRBV30|TRBJ2-3
CAWRGRGTDTQYF
>few|TRBV29-1|TRBJ1-1
CSVEPEGDTEAFF
>once|TRBV7-8|TRBJ2-7
CASSLTDKGGYEQYF
>.|TRBV30|TRBJ2-5
CALKSGGAVTQYF
>.|TRBV5-1|TRBJ1-1
CASSLTGVNTEAFF
>.|TRBV5-1|TRBJ2-1
CASSERTSSDFNEQFF
>.|TRBV25-1|TRBJ2-7
CASSAGTGSYEQYF
>.|TRBV5-4|TRBJ2-2
CASSWASGGAGELFF
>.|TRBV10-3|TRBJ2-3
CAISRGASTDTQYF
>.|TRBV5-4|TRBJ2-7
CASSLGQASSYEQYF
>few|TRBV27|TRBJ1-5
CASSSLGQLNQPQHF
>.|TRBV10-2|TRBJ2-7
CASSEGRGRGLYEQYF
>once|TRBV5-4|TRBJ2-7
CASSLPGTSNEQYF
>.|TRBV18|TRBJ1-2
CASSSGQGYGYTF
>.|TRBV6-5|TRBJ1-1
CASSYGKGTEAFF